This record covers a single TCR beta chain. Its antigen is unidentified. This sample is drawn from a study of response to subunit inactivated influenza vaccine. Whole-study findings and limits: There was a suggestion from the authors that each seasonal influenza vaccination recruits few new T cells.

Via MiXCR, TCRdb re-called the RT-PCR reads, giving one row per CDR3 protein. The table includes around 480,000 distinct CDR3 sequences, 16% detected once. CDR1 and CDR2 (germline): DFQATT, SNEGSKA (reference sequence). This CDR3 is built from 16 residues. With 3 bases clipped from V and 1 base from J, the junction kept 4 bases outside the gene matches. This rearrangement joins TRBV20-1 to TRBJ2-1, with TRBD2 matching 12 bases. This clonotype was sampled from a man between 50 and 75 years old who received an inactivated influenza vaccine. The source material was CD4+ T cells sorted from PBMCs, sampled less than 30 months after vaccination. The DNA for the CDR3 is TGCAGTGCTAGGACTAGCGGGAGTAAGTCCTACAATGAGCAGTTCTTC. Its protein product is CSARTSGSKSYNEQFF.